This T cell receptor (beta chain) was captured by sequencing in a study of blood T cell repertoires in COVID-19. For the study at large: Sites across the United States, Italy and Spain contributed samples from acute and convalescent COVID-19. Sample material is recorded as cDNA or gDNA derived from T cells, B-cell-depleted T cells, or PBMCs.

Source study methods: Using reference gene primer amplification, nucleated cell counts were estimated. Assay used: immunoSEQ multiplex PCR; TCRdb lists only in-frame clones, some missing. The V and J calls and the clone size are those of that table, but D and trimming were determined from the DNA. This table has approximately 210,000 clones, about four fifths appearing once. The germline V gene has CDR1 LGHDT and CDR2 YNNKEL (reference sequence). This CDR3 region has 18 residues. Trimming pared 0 bases from V and 0 bases from J, leaving 15 bases between. Recovery meant two consecutive negative NP/OP PCR tests, professional clearance, or resolved symptoms.

The sample comprised PBMCs or T cells enriched from blood (not recorded which). The receptor was isolated from a man between 40 and 49 years old who had recovered from COVID-19. The chain couples TRBV3-1 (or the pseudogene TRBV3-2) to TRBJ2-1, with D perhaps matching TRBD2 (5 bases). The CDR3 here is CASSQDLSGRSSYNEQFF. The CDR3 DNA sequence: TGTGCCAGCAGCCAAGATCTGAGCGGTCGGAGCTCCTACAATGAGCAGTTCTTC.